What follows are 29 T cell receptor beta chains derived from one specimen sequenced in a study of regulatory T cells in long-lasting Graves disease. Investigators prepared the TCR beta libraries by applying iRepertoire HTBI primers and Arm-PCR of CDR3 regions. TCRdb independently ran MiXCR on the multiplex PCR reads; one entry per CDR3 protein. The sample has some 220,000 distinct CDR3 sequences; around 20% are singletons. Time point: newly diagnosed GD, antithyroid drugs for less than 3 months. Construction of the TCR library relied on RNA isolated from PBMCs. The same specimen was also included in a second study, on T cells in Graves' hyperthyroidism and ophthalmopathy.

The material was peripheral blood mononuclear cells (PBMCs), obtained at new diagnosis, from a patient treated with antithyroid drugs. The receptor source for this set is a woman aged 25-40 years with Graves disease.

This clonotype came up many times. This chain links TRBV6-2 or TRBV6-3 with TRBJ1-5; D uncertain. V was pared by 5 bases and J by 0 bases, with 17 bases between. This CDR3 contains 17 residues. Germline loops: CDR1 MNHEY, CDR2 SVGEGT. The CDR3 loop reads CASSRGIDTYSNQPQHF. The CDR3 region has the DNA TGTGCCAGCAGTCGCGGGATTGACACATATAGCAATCAGCCCCAGCATTTT.

This clonotype was recorded many times. The chain joins TRBV6-1 to TRBJ2-6; 7 bases agree with TRBD2. CDR3 length: 18 residues. The V gene end was trimmed by 5 bases and the J gene end by 1 base; junction bases not matched to a gene: 11. Germline values: CDR1 MNHNS, CDR2 SASEGT. DNA of the CDR3: TGTGCCAGCAGTCGCGGACTAGGGATAAGTTCTGGGGCCAACGTCCTGACTTTC. Translation gives CASSRGLGISSGANVLTF.

This clonotype was detected many times. The chain recombines TRBV20-1 with TRBJ2-5; possibly TRBD2 for D (6 bases). The V gene's germline CDR1 is DFQATT and CDR2 SNEGSKA (reference sequence). This CDR3 has 13 residues. The CDR3 loop is CSAGTSIQETQYF. The CDR3 DNA reads as TGCAGCGCCGGGACTTCGATCCAAGAGACCCAGTACTTC.

This clonotype was seen at least ten times. This chain uses TRBV18 with TRBJ1-1; 10 bases match TRBD1. Per the germline V gene, CDR1 is KGHSH and CDR2 is LQKENI. The CDR3 contains 17 residues. The V segment lost 3 bases and the J segment 1 base; nucleotides outside the gene matches: 8. CDR3 nucleotides: TGTGCCAGCTCACCCCTGGGACAGGGGTTTCGGAACACTGAAGCTTTCTTT. Translating it yields CASSPLGQGFRNTEAFF.

This clonotype was recorded many times. The CDR3 sequence is CSAEDRGINYGYTF. DNA of the CDR3: TGCAGTGCCGAAGACAGAGGGATTAACTATGGCTACACCTTC. V gene TRBV20-1 combines with J gene TRBJ1-2, with D maybe TRBD1 (5 bases). The CDR3 has 14 residues. V shed 6 bases and J shed 1 base, with 15 bases lying between them. Germline V CDR1 and CDR2: DFQATT, SNEGSKA (reference sequence).

This clonotype was seen many times. The chain has TRBV20-1 and TRBJ2-7, with D unclear. The CDR3 is made up of 12 amino acids. V was clipped by 2 bases and J by 2 bases, with 7 bases between them. CDR1 DFQATT and CDR2 SNEGSKA come from the germline V gene (reference sequence). The CDR3 spells CSARSQTYEQYF. CDR3 in DNA: TGCAGTGCTAGAAGCCAAACCTACGAGCAGTACTTC.

The chain couples TRBV28 to TRBJ1-1; TRBD1 aligns across 8 bases. This CDR3 spans 15 amino acids. J lost 1 base, V lost 8 bases, and 9 bases had no gene match. Germline CDR1 and CDR2: MDHEN and SYDVKM. The CDR3 spells CASRGQGGRNTEAFF. In nucleotides, the CDR3 is TGTGCCAGCCGCGGACAGGGAGGGCGGAACACTGAAGCTTTCTTT.

The chain couples TRBV12-3 or TRBV12-4 to TRBJ2-7, with 10 bases matching TRBD2. CDR3 length: 14 residues. The junction had 3 bases not matched to a gene; V was cut back by 3 bases and J by 4 bases. The CDR3 protein is CASSFASGSYEQYF. DNA of the CDR3: TGTGCCAGCAGTTTTGCTAGCGGGAGTTACGAGCAGTACTTC.

For this clonotype: A far larger clone is off by one base, so a read error is likely. The gene calls are TRBV11-3 and TRBJ2-7; TRBD1 might be the D (6 bases). Germline loops: CDR1 SGHNT, CDR2 YENEEA. V was trimmed by 5 bases and J by 2 bases, leaving 19 bases between them. The CDR3 totals 16 residues. The CDR3 loop is CASSPHGTLWAYEQYF. CDR3 in DNA: TGTGCCAGCAGCCCCCACGGGACACTTTGGGCCTACGAGCAGTACTTC.

Ten or more counts support this clonotype. The rearrangement uses TRBV28 and TRBJ1-1, with D maybe TRBD1 (5 bases). The length of the CDR3 is 12 residues. Germline loops: CDR1 MDHEN, CDR2 SYDVKM. V was trimmed by 11 bases and J by 4 bases, leaving 14 bases between them. CDR3 nucleotides: TGTGCCGGTCGAGCCGGGGGCACTGAAGCTTTCTTT. Amino acids: CAGRAGGTEAFF.

The CDR3 DNA is TGTGCCAGCAGCCCCGGACTAGCGGGAGTAGAAGAGACCCAGTACTTC. Protein: CASSPGLAGVEETQYF. This chain links TRBV7-2 with TRBJ2-5, with 13 bases lining up with TRBD2. After removal of 5 bases from V and 3 bases from J, the junction contained 6 bases not matched to a gene. There are 16 residues in the CDR3. Germline lookup yields CDR1 SGHTA and CDR2 FQGNSA.

This clonotype has ten or more counts. The rearrangement links TRBV4-1 to TRBJ1-3; tentatively, D is TRBD1 (6 bases). Between the trimmed V and J ends, which lost 1 base and 2 bases, there was a span of 15 bases. The V gene's germline CDR1 is MGHRA and CDR2 YSYEKL. The CDR3 is made up of 17 amino acids. CDR3 in amino acids: CASSQADRRRAGNTIYF. The CDR3 nucleotides read TGCGCCAGCAGCCAAGCCGACAGGCGAAGGGCTGGAAACACCATATATTTT.

The chain recombines TRBV2 with TRBJ2-7, with D tentatively TRBD1 or TRBD2 (6 bases each). V was trimmed by 4 bases and J by 6 bases, leaving 19 bases between them. This CDR3 region has 15 residues. Germline V lookup: CDR1 SNHLY, CDR2 FYNNEI. CDR3 nucleotides: TGTGCCAGCAGTGGATTGCGGTCGGGGGCACTCGAGCAGTACTTC. This sequence encodes CASSGLRSGALEQYF.

This clonotype was recorded many times. The V and J genes are TRBV7-9 and TRBJ2-1; D ambiguous. Per the germline V gene, CDR1 is SEHNR and CDR2 is FQNEAQ (reference sequence). CDR3 length: 12 residues. Between the trimmed V and J ends, which lost 5 bases and 8 bases, there was a span of 10 bases. Here the CDR3 reads CASSQTVDEQFF. The CDR3 coding sequence is TGTGCCAGCAGCCAGACGGTCGATGAGCAGTTCTTC.

This clonotype was observed many times. The V call is TRBV28, the J call TRBJ1-4; D unresolved. Germline V gene sequence: CDR1 MDHEN, CDR2 SYDVKM. Deletions cut 6 bases from V and 1 base from J, with 3 bases between. This CDR3 region has 12 residues. The CDR3 DNA sequence: TGTGCCAGCAGCAAAACTAATGAAAAACTGTTTTTT. Translated: CASSKTNEKLFF.

This sequence joins TRBV28 and TRBJ2-7, with D possibly matching TRBD2 (5 bases). Trimming stripped 4 bases from V and 4 bases from J, with 8 bases between. CDR1 and CDR2 (germline): MDHEN, SYDVKM. This CDR3 is built from 12 residues. The CDR3 DNA sequence: TGTGCCAGCAGTTCACCGGGATACGAGCAGTACTTC. It specifies CASSSPGYEQYF. Combining the CDR3 with reference TRBV28 and TRBJ2-7 gives the whole variable domain DVKVTQSSRYLVKRTGEKVFLECVQDMDHENMFWYRQDPGLGLRLIYFSYDVKMKEKGDIPEGYSVSREKKERFSLILESASTNQTSMYLCASSSPGYEQYFGPGTRLTVT.

This rearrangement joins TRBV20-1 to TRBJ1-2, with a weak D call TRBD1 (5 bases). With 2 bases removed from V and 2 bases from J, the gap between germline ends came to 18 bases. Germline loops: CDR1 DFQATT, CDR2 SNEGSKA (reference sequence). The CDR3 loop spans 16 amino acids. The CDR3 bases are TGCAGTGCTAGAAATTGGCTTTGGGGGGGGAACTATGGCTACACCTTC. Protein: CSARNWLWGGNYGYTF.

This clonotype was detected many times. The rearrangement links TRBV27 to TRBJ1-4; the D gene is possibly TRBD1 (5 bases). The CDR3 has 16 residues. Germline CDR1 and CDR2: MNHEY and SMNVEV (reference sequence). The V end lost 3 bases, the J end lost 10 bases, and 21 bases lay between the germline ends. The CDR3 sequence: CASSFNRRGRAGKLFF. The CDR3 DNA reads TGTGCCAGCAGTTTCAACCGGAGGGGCAGGGCTGGAAAACTGTTTTTT. Complete variable domain (other parts from reference TRBV27 and TRBJ1-4): EAQVTQNPRYLITVTGKKLTVTCSQNMNHEYMSWYRQDPGLGLRQIYYSMNVEVTDKGDVPEGYKVSRKEKRNFPLILESPSPNQTSLYFCASSFNRRGRAGKLFFGSGTQLSVL.

The chain combines TRBV5-1 with TRBJ1-2, with 8 bases fitting TRBD1. This CDR3 comprises 15 residues. V dropped 4 bases and J dropped 0; count of bases not matched to a gene: 5. Germline assignment: CDR1 SGHRS and CDR2 YFSETQ. CDR3 bases: TGCGCCAGCAGCCCGACAGGGGCGGCTAACTATGGCTACACCTTC. Amino acids: CASSPTGAANYGYTF.

This clonotype was recorded at least ten times. CDR3 region: CATSRDQTPAYGYTF. The CDR3 DNA reads TGTGCCACCAGCAGAGATCAGACCCCCGCTTATGGCTACACCTTC. The chain couples TRBV15 to TRBJ1-2, with D unclear. V dropped 0 bases and J dropped 5 bases, with 13 bases sitting between them. Germline V gives CDR1 LNHNV, CDR2 YYDKDF (reference sequence). The CDR3 is 15 amino acids. The whole variable domain, filled in from reference TRBV15 and TRBJ1-2, reads DAMVIQNPRYQVTQFGKPVTLSCSQTLNHNVMYWYQQKSSQAPKLLFHYYDKDFNNEADTPDNFQSRRPNTSFCFLDIRSPGLGDTAMYLCATSRDQTPAYGYTFGSGTRLTVV.

This clonotype was recorded at least ten times. V usage is TRBV19 and J usage is TRBJ1-1; D possibly corresponds to TRBD1 (6 bases). The CDR3 totals 14 residues. The V and J ends lost 6 bases and 1 base respectively, with 12 bases between them. In germline, CDR1 is LNHDA, CDR2 SQIVND (reference sequence). CDR3 DNA: TGTGCCAGTAGACCCCGAGGGGGGAACACTGAAGCTTTCTTT. This encodes CASRPRGGNTEAFF.

This clonotype was seen at least ten times. The junction differs from germline at one of its ends, possibly a read error. This chain connects TRBV28 to TRBJ1-6; D remains ambiguous. Germline V gene lookup returns CDR1 MDHEN and CDR2 SYDVKM. The CDR3 sequence is 14 residues long. The CDR3 nucleotides are TGTGCCAGCAATTTATACACAGATAATTCACCCCTCCACTTT. Translating it yields CASNLYTDNSPLHF.

This rearrangement joins TRBV10-2 to TRBJ2-1; 15 nucleotides agree with TRBD2. J gave up 9 bases and V 1 base, and 1 base lay outside the gene matches. The CDR3 is 15 amino acids. CDR1 WSHSY and CDR2 SAAADI come from the germline V gene. CDR3 amino acids: CASSEWTSGRAEQFF. For the CDR3, the DNA is TGCGCCAGCAGTGAGTGGACTAGCGGGAGGGCTGAGCAGTTCTTC.

The V gene is TRBV4-1, the J gene TRBJ2-6, with D maybe TRBD2 (5 bases). The CDR3 extends over 17 amino acids. Trimming cost V 4 bases and J 1 base, with 14 bases left between them. The germline V gene has CDR1 MGHRA and CDR2 YSYEKL. CDR3: CASSPHERGSGANVLTF. The CDR3 DNA follows: TGCGCCAGCAGCCCACATGAAAGAGGGTCTGGGGCCAACGTCCTGACTTTC.

Of note for this clonotype: It may be a read error: a sequence one base away is much more abundant. The chain recombines TRBV30 with TRBJ2-7; no reliable D call. Germline V CDR1 and CDR2: GTSNPN, SVGIG (reference sequence). Trimming removed 7 bases from V and 2 bases from J, with 18 bases in between. This CDR3 is built from 14 residues. CDR3 in amino acids: CASTGSRRAYEQYF. CDR3 DNA: TGTGCCTCCACCGGGTCGCGACGTGCCTACGAGCAGTACTTC.

J is TRBJ1-1 and V is TRBV9, with D tentatively TRBD1 (6 bases). Germline values: CDR1 SGDLS, CDR2 YYNGEE. This CDR3 is built from 15 residues. V was clipped by 0 bases and J by 0 bases, with 9 bases between them. In DNA, the CDR3 is TGTGCCAGCAGCGTAGGGGGGGCTGTGAACACTGAAGCTTTCTTT. Translated, it gives CASSVGGAVNTEAFF.

This clonotype was seen repeatedly, ten times or more. This rearrangement joins TRBV30 to TRBJ1-5; TRBD1 matches 9 bases. Germline CDR1 is GTSNPN and CDR2 is SVGIG (reference sequence). This CDR3 has 18 residues. V was clipped by 1 base and J by 2 bases; unmatched bases: 12. CDR3: CAWSAPDRGGGGNQPQHF. In DNA, the CDR3 is TGTGCCTGGAGTGCCCCGGACAGGGGTGGGGGGGGCAATCAGCCCCAGCATTTT.

With regard to this clonotype: A read error is possible here, since a much larger clone lies one base away. V usage is TRBV20-1 and J usage is TRBJ2-1; 7 nucleotides agree with TRBD2. The CDR3 loop spans 16 amino acids. In germline, CDR1 is DFQATT, CDR2 SNEGSKA (reference sequence). CDR3 region: CSARASGDRRYNEQLF. In nucleotides, the CDR3 is TGCAGTGCTAGAGCCAGCGGGGATAGACGCTACAATGAGCAGCTCTTC.

This clonotype was observed many times. The chain recombines TRBV19 with TRBJ2-1; weak D call: TRBD1 (6 bases). Trimming shortened V by 6 bases and J by 12 bases, and 15 bases separated the two germline ends. Looked up from germline, CDR1 is LNHDA and CDR2 is SQIVND (reference sequence). The CDR3 length is 12 residues. The CDR3 DNA follows: TGTGCCAGTAGGAAGTTGGGGGCCCGGCAGTTCTTC. Protein product: CASRKLGARQFF. The entire variable domain, with the rest obtained from reference TRBV19 and TRBJ2-1, is as follows: DGGITQSPKYLFRKEGQNVTLSCEQNLNHDAMYWYRQDPGQGLRLIYYSQIVNDFQKGDIAEGYSVSREKKESFPLTVTSAQKNPTAFYLCASRKLGARQFFGPGTRLTVL.